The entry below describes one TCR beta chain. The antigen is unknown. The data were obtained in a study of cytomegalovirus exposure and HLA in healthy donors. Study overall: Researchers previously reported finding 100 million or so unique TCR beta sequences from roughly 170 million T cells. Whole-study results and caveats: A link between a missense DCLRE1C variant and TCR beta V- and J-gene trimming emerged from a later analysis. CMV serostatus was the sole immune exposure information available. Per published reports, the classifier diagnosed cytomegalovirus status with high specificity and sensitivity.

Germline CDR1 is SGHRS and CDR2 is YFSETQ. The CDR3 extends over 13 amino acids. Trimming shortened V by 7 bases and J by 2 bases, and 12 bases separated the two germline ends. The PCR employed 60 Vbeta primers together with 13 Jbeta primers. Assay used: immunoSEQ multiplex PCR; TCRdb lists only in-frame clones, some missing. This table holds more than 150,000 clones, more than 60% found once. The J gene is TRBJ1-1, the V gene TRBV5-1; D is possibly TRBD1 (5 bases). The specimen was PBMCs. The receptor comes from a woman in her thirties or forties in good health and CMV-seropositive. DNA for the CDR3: TGCGCCAGCTCGGCAGGGTTAAACACTGAAGCTTTCTTT. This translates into CASSAGLNTEAFF.